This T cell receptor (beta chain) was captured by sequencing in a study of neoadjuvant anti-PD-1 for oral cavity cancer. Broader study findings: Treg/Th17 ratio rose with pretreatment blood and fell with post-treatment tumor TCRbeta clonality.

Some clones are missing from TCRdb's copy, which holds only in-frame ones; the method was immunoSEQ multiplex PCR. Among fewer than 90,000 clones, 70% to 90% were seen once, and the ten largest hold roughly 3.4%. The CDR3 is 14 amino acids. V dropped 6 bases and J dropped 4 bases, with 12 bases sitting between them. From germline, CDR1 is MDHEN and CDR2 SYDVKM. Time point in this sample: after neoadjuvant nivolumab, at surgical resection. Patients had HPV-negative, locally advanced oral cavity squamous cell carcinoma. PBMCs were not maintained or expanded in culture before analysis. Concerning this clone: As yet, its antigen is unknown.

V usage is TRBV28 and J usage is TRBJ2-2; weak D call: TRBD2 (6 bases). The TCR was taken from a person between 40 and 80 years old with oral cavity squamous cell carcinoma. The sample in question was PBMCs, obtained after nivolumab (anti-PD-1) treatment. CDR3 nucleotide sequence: TGTGCCAGCAGACTAGTGGGGGGCACCGGGGAGCTGTTTTTT. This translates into CASRLVGGTGELFF. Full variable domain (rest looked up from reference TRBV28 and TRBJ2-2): DVKVTQSSRYLVKRTGEKVFLECVQDMDHENMFWYRQDPGLGLRLIYFSYDVKMKEKGDIPEGYSVSREKKERFSLILESASTNQTSMYLCASRLVGGTGELFFGEGSRLTVL.